This TCR beta chain is from a study of T-cell memory formation after mild COVID-19 (TCRdb year 2021). Background on the whole study: TCR sequence clusters from the two donors were found to be largely donor specific. The cohort comprised two young, previously healthy adult volunteers, one female and one male. In a couple of donors, T-cell clones that expanded and contracted after mild COVID-19 were tracked by sequencing TCRalpha and TCRbeta repertoires over time.

Compared with germline, V lacks 4 bases and J lacks 3 bases; bases without a gene match: 10. The germline V gene specifies SQVTM as CDR1 and ANQGSEA as CDR2. The CDR3 contains 17 residues, cysteine and phenylalanine counted. This entry keeps only the CDR3 DNA: 51 bases, framed from base 1. What the work shows at the level of the full study, not this receptor alone: Whether the second-wave clones peaking on day 37 were SARS-CoV-2 specific was not confirmed. Some responding clones were found in pre-infection memory, which suggests that pre-existing cross-reactive memory T cells took part in the SARS-CoV-2 response. Contracting CD4+ clones appeared mostly in the CM and EM memory subsets, whereas CD8+ clones were enriched in EMRA. Only a couple of mild cases were covered in the study, and larger cohorts including severe cases with pre-infection samples were considered necessary. From day 15 to 85, contracting clones showed balanced CD4/CD8 phenotypes, whereas a second wave of clones that expanded from day 15 to 37 leaned towards CD4+.

TCRdb shows the sequencer as Illumina NovaSeq 6000. Using 5'RACE with constant-segment primers, TCRalpha and TCRbeta cDNA libraries were constructed, with sample barcodes and unique molecular identifiers added in the process. RNA was extracted from every sample with Trizol reagent. The libraries were amplified in two PCR steps, and the second step added a second sample barcode and Illumina TruSeq adapters. The libraries were sequenced on an Illumina NovaSeq using 2 x 150 bp paired-end reads. The published analysis was carried out like this. With migec v1.2.7, reads were demultiplexed and then collapsed into UMI-guided consensus sequences. With mixcr v2.1.11, UMI consensuses were aligned to TRA and TRB V and J templates and assembled into clonotypes. A clonotype was counted as expanded or contracted only if both edgeR and NoisET called the change significant, with noise models trained on biological replicates. For edgeR calls, the thresholds were a false discovery rate-adjusted p below 0.01 and a log2 fold-change of 1. PCA with hierarchical clustering of max-normalized trajectories of the 1000 most abundant clonotypes was used as exploratory dynamics analysis. Each responding clone was given a CD4 or CD8 phenotype based on the CD4+ and CD8+ repertoires, which had been sequenced separately. In TCRdb, the public reads were trimmed at Q25 with fastp and aligned with MiXCR, with productive beta chains retained. Every CDR3 protein is listed once, alongside the most common genes and DNA of its rows. Clone size and V and J calls follow TCRdb, not the original study. In this sample the table shows about 190,000 distinct CDR3 sequences, approximately 16% of which occur a single time. 2.4% of the sample comes from the top ten.

Ficoll-Paque density gradient centrifugation was used to isolate PBMCs. This clonotype was counted a few times. Its antigen target is currently unknown. No base-level quality is on record; no much larger clone is a single base apart. Sequencing was done on a sample of PBMCs or a T cell subset sorted from them (not recorded which). The V and J segments used are TRBV29-1 and TRBJ2-1; 12 of the junction bases match TRBD2. The clonotype originates from an adult woman who had mild COVID-19 (a few samples of this study predate the infection). The sample titles of this study are shuffled in the database, so cell type and time point are left out; the donor was told from shared clones. The nucleotide sequence is given as TGCAGCGTTGGTGGGCTAGCGGGAGGGTTTGGCTACAATGAGCAGTTCTTC. It translates to CSVGGLAGGFGYNEQFF.